This section outlines one T cell receptor beta chain sequence together with its context. A clone one base away is much larger, so this may be a read error. No conserved phenylalanine or tryptophan is present at the end of the CDR3, so a read error is the likely explanation. The record originates from a study of glioma-infiltrating T cells. TCR alpha and beta CDR3 regions were amplified from RNA using iRepertoire nested multiplex PCR. TCRdb re-derived calls from the multiplex PCR reads in MiXCR, one entry per CDR3 protein. This table holds more than 350,000 distinct CDR3 sequences, 41% found once. V was pared by 4 bases and J by 7 bases, with 13 bases between. The CDR3 runs 13 residues. Germline V gene sequence: CDR1 MNHEY, CDR2 SMNVEV (reference sequence).

The specimen was glioma tissue, nonneoplastic brain tissue, or PBMCs (not recorded which). The chain couples TRBV27 to TRBJ1-2; D gene ambiguous. This clonotype was obtained from a human donor with low-grade glioma or glioblastoma, undergoing nonglioma brain surgery, or in good health (not recorded which). Written as DNA, the CDR3 is TGTGCCAGCAGTTCAAACCGGGGTGGTGGCTACACCCTC. This translates into CASSSNRGGGYTL.